The sequence of this TCR beta chain was determined in a study of blood T cell repertoires in COVID-19. Study information: COVID-19 samples collected from the United States, Italy and Spain covered acute and convalescent phases. The analysed material was cDNA or gDNA that came from T cells, B-cell-depleted T cells, or PBMCs.

Germline V lookup: CDR1 SGHNT, CDR2 YYREEE (reference sequence). J was trimmed by 0 bases and V by 4 bases; bases with no gene match: 5. The CDR3 loop spans 15 amino acids. It was during active infection that Seattle patients were enrolled and then longitudinally followed. Authors' analysis steps: Amplified reference gene primers provided the basis for estimating nucleated cell counts. Sequencing used immunoSEQ multiplex PCR; TCRdb keeps in-frame clones, though not all of them. The V and J calls and clone size were taken over from that table, and D and trimming were inferred from the DNA. The profile covers fewer than 50,000 clones, with nearly 90% appearing a single time and approximately 4.5% taken by the ten largest.

Source material: peripheral blood. V and J are TRBV5-4 and TRBJ1-2; 8 bases line up with TRBD1. The receptor was derived from a man aged 55 to 70 with COVID-19, enrolled during active disease. The CDR3 DNA reads TGTGCCAGCAGCACCGGGACAGGAACTAACTATGGCTACACCTTC. Translated: CASSTGTGTNYGYTF.